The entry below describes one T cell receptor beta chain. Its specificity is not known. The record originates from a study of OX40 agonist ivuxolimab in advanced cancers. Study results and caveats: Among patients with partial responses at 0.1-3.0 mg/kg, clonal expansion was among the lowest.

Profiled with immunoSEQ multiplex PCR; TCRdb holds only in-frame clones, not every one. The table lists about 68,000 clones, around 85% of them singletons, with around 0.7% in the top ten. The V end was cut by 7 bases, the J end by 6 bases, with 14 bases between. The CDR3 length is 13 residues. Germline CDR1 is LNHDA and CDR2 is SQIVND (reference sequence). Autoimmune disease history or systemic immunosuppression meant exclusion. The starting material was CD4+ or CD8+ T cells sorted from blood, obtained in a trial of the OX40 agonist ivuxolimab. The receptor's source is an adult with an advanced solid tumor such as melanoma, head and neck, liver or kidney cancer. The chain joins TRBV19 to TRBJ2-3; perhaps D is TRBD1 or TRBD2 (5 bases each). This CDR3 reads CASMTAQRDTQYF. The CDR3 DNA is TGTGCCAGTATGACAGCCCAGCGGGATACGCAGTATTTT.